The 27 T cell receptor beta chains below come from one sample, sequenced in a study of blood T cell repertoires in COVID-19. Clones were read by immunoSEQ multiplex PCR, and TCRdb kept only the in-frame ones, dropping some. The table has 270,000 or so clones, around 92% seen once. Input material: peripheral blood. These receptors came from a young woman with COVID-19, enrolled during active disease.

This chain links TRBV2 with TRBJ1-4; D call uncertain. The CDR3 extends over 14 amino acids. V lost 7 bases and J lost 11, with 20 bases in between. Germline loops: CDR1 SNHLY, CDR2 FYNNEI. The CDR3 DNA follows: TGTGCCAGCATCGATGGGAGGGTTTTGGACAAACTGTTTTTT. Protein product: CASIDGRVLDKLFF.

The gene calls are TRBV5-1 and TRBJ2-1; maybe TRBD2 (6 bases). V gave up 0 bases and J gave up 1 base, with 8 bases separating them. Germline-derived CDR1 and CDR2 are SGHRS and YFSETQ. The CDR3 is 15 amino acids. The CDR3, as DNA: TGCGCCAGCAGCTTGGTCGGGGGTTCCTACAATGAGCAGTTCTTC. Translating it yields CASSLVGGSYNEQFF.

V and J are TRBV4-2 and TRBJ2-7, with a weak D call TRBD2 (6 bases). Trimming pared 4 bases from V and 3 bases from J, leaving 19 bases between. This CDR3 has 16 residues. Germline V gene data show CDR1 as LGHNA and CDR2 as YNFKEQ. The CDR3 DNA follows: TGTGCCAGCAGCCTTACCGGGACTGGAATTTACTACGAGCAGTACTTC. This translates into CASSLTGTGIYYEQYF.

This clone was observed a few times. This chain joins TRBV5-1 and TRBJ1-5, with D maybe TRBD1 (6 bases). Trimming took off 0 bases at V and 5 bases at J, with 18 bases between the two ends. The germline gives CDR1 SGHRS, CDR2 YFSETQ. CDR3 length: 17 residues. CDR3 protein: CASSLEVQEGGDQPQHF. CDR3 nucleotide sequence: TGCGCCAGCAGCTTGGAGGTCCAGGAGGGGGGGGATCAGCCCCAGCATTTT.

The chain links TRBV7-2 to TRBJ1-1, with D possibly being TRBD1 (6 bases). V was cut by 5 bases and J by 5 bases, with 12 bases left in between. Germline assignment: CDR1 SGHTA and CDR2 FQGNSA. This CDR3 spans 13 amino acids. CDR3 bases: TGTGCCAGCAGCAAATCAGGGGAAACTGAAGCTTTCTTT. This encodes CASSKSGETEAFF.

This clone came up once. This chain joins TRBV7-9 and TRBJ2-5; weak D call: TRBD2 (6 bases). Trimming removed 2 bases at V and 1 base at J, with 11 bases between. The germline CDR1 and CDR2 sequences are SEHNR and FQNEAQ (reference sequence). The CDR3 runs 15 residues. CDR3 sequence reads: CASSLPGSTQETQYF. The CDR3 region has the DNA TGTGCCAGCAGCTTACCCGGGAGCACCCAAGAGACCCAGTACTTC.

This rearrangement joins TRBV21-1 to TRBJ2-5; TRBD2 is taken as the D call from the table, unchecked against the DNA. TRBV21-1 is described as a pseudogene. The CDR3 has 12 residues. The CDR3 nucleotides are TGTGCCAGCAGAGAACTAAAAGAGACCCAGTACTTC. Translating it yields CASRELKETQYF.

J is TRBJ1-5 and V is TRBV19; D unclear. Germline V CDR1 and CDR2: LNHDA, SQIVND (reference sequence). The CDR3 runs 13 residues. The ends were cut back, 3 bases at V and 6 bases at J, with 9 bases in the middle. CDR3 sequence reads: CASSIFDTQPQHF. CDR3 sequence (DNA): TGTGCCAGTAGTATCTTCGACACTCAGCCCCAGCATTTT.

V and J are TRBV20-1 and TRBJ1-2, with no clear D. V lost 5 bases and J 8 bases, leaving 12 bases between the germline ends. Per the germline V gene, CDR1 is DFQATT and CDR2 is SNEGSKA (reference sequence). This CDR3 contains 11 residues. In nucleotides, the CDR3 is TGCAGTGCTCAAGAGGTACCCGGCTACACCTTC. This translates into CSAQEVPGYTF.

The chain recombines TRBV7-8 with TRBJ1-6; 7 positions agree with TRBD1. The trim removed 2 bases at V and 7 bases at J, leaving 5 bases unmatched. This CDR3 spans 15 amino acids. Per germline, CDR1 SGHVS and CDR2 FQNEAQ. CDR3 amino acids: CASSLWDSGNSPLHF. The DNA for the CDR3 is TGTGCCAGCAGCTTATGGGACAGTGGCAATTCACCCCTCCACTTT.

The chain recombines TRBV6-1 with TRBJ2-1; 10 bases are shared with TRBD2. This CDR3 comprises 15 residues. Germline lookup yields CDR1 MNHNS and CDR2 SASEGT. The V segment lost 2 bases and the J segment 8 bases; nucleotides outside the gene matches: 6. The DNA for the CDR3 is TGTGCCAGCAGTGAAAGAGCGGGGGGGCTGGATGAGCAGTTCTTC. Translating gives CASSERAGGLDEQFF.

The chain is built from TRBV5-1 and TRBJ2-7; D is undetermined. Germline V CDR1 and CDR2: SGHRS, YFSETQ. The CDR3 has 12 residues. V was clipped by 1 base and J by 4 bases, with 6 bases between them. CDR3 region: CASSLYRYEQYF. CDR3 coding DNA: TGCGCCAGCAGCTTGTATCGTTACGAGCAGTACTTC.

The chain employs TRBV6-5 and TRBJ2-7; a weak D match, TRBD1 (5 bases). The V end lost 5 bases, the J end lost 3 bases, and 8 bases lay between the germline ends. This CDR3 contains 12 residues. Germline V gives CDR1 MNHEY, CDR2 SVGAGI. For the CDR3, the DNA is TGTGCCAGCAGTAACACAGGCTACGAGCAGTACTTC. This gives the protein CASSNTGYEQYF.

This chain links TRBV7-9 with TRBJ1-1; no clear D. Deletions cut 1 base from V and 6 bases from J, with 15 bases between. Germline-derived CDR1 and CDR2 are SEHNR and FQNEAQ (reference sequence). This CDR3 has 15 amino acids. CDR3 in DNA: TGTGCCAGCAGCTTAGAATACGAGGAAATTCCTGAAGCTTTCTTT. It yields the protein CASSLEYEEIPEAFF.

The chain recombines TRBV6-6 with TRBJ2-7; D is unclear. With 5 bases removed from V and 0 bases from J, the gap between germline ends came to 8 bases. The CDR3 is 13 residues long. In germline, CDR1 is MNHNY, CDR2 SVGAGI (reference sequence). Here the CDR3 reads CASSVAASYEQYF. The DNA of the CDR3 is TGTGCCAGCAGTGTGGCGGCCTCCTACGAGCAGTACTTC.

This chain joins TRBV5-1 and TRBJ1-2; TRBD1 is a possible D gene (6 bases). The CDR3 sequence is 15 residues long. Trimming cost V 5 bases and J 4 bases, with 18 bases left between them. The V gene's germline CDR1 is SGHRS and CDR2 YFSETQ. CDR3 coding DNA: TGCGCCAGCAGTTCCCTTCCGACAGGCGTCTATGGCTACACCTTC. Translating gives CASSSLPTGVYGYTF.

V usage is TRBV10-3 and J usage is TRBJ2-7; D remains unclear. The CDR3 consists of 12 residues. V lost 6 bases and J 2 bases, leaving 8 bases between the germline ends. From germline, CDR1 is ENHRY and CDR2 SYGVKD. This CDR3 reads CAISDTAYEQYF. The CDR3 region has the DNA TGTGCCATCAGCGACACCGCCTACGAGCAGTACTTC.

The chain combines TRBV19 with TRBJ1-5; D uncertain. The CDR3 length is 13 residues. V was clipped by 3 bases and J by 6 bases, with 9 bases between them. CDR1 is LNHDA, CDR2 SQIVND, per germline (reference sequence). The CDR3 region has the DNA TGTGCCAGTAGTATTAGTTCGTTTCAGCCCCAGCATTTT. Its protein product is CASSISSFQPQHF.

The chain uses TRBV6-5 and TRBJ2-2, with a possible D match to TRBD2 (6 bases). CDR1 is MNHEY and CDR2 is SVGAGI in the germline V gene. The CDR3 loop spans 14 amino acids. With 5 bases removed from V and 6 bases from J, the gap between germline ends came to 13 bases. The chain's CDR3 is CASSPRLDAGELFF. For the CDR3, the DNA is TGTGCCAGCAGTCCCCGACTAGACGCCGGGGAGCTGTTTTTT.

The CDR3 DNA is TGCGCCAGCAGCTGGATAGCGGGAGGCACAGATACGCAGTATTTT. This translates into CASSWIAGGTDTQYF. This chain joins TRBV5-1 and TRBJ2-3; TRBD2 matches at 9 bases. The CDR3 covers 15 residues. Germline-derived CDR1 and CDR2 are SGHRS and YFSETQ. Losses at the gene ends were 3 bases for V and 1 base for J; bases not matched to a gene: 3. Full variable domain (rest looked up from reference TRBV5-1 and TRBJ2-3): KAGVTQTPRYLIKTRGQQVTLSCSPISGHRSVSWYQQTPGQGLQFLFEYFSETQRNKGNFPGRFSGRQFSNSRSEMNVSTLELGDSALYLCASSWIAGGTDTQYFGPGTRLTVL.

The chain carries TRBV27 and TRBJ2-1; D is unclear. Trimming removed 3 bases at V and 0 bases at J, with 3 bases between. Germline V CDR1 and CDR2: MNHEY, SMNVEV (reference sequence). This CDR3 spans 13 amino acids. CDR3 in amino acids: CASSLSSYNEQFF. The CDR3, as DNA: TGTGCCAGCAGTTTGAGCTCCTACAATGAGCAGTTCTTC.

J is TRBJ2-1 and V is TRBV13, with 8 bases aligning to TRBD2. Germline V gene sequence: CDR1 PRHDT, CDR2 FYEKMQ (reference sequence). This CDR3 comprises 14 residues. After removal of 3 bases from V and 10 bases from J, the junction contained 8 bases not matched to a gene. The CDR3 sequence: CASSLKRGSREQFF. The CDR3 bases are TGTGCCAGCAGCTTGAAGCGGGGGTCAAGGGAGCAGTTCTTC.

The chain uses TRBV6-5 and TRBJ1-6, with D unclear. Germline CDR1 MNHEY, CDR2 SVGAGI. Trimming cost V 0 bases and J 7 bases, with 13 bases left between them. The CDR3 has 16 residues. CDR3 in DNA: TGTGCCAGCAGTTACTCCGACTTAGCTGGCAATTCACCCCTCCACTTT. As protein: CASSYSDLAGNSPLHF.

V gene TRBV10-2 combines with J gene TRBJ2-1; 8 nucleotides align to TRBD2. CDR3 length equals 14 residues. V lost 2 bases, J lost 6 bases, and 3 bases stayed unmatched. CDR1 is WSHSY and CDR2 is SAAADI in the germline V gene. CDR3 sequence: CASSEARGGNEQFF. As DNA, the CDR3 is TGCGCCAGCAGTGAGGCTCGGGGGGGCAATGAGCAGTTCTTC.

This chain joins TRBV11-2 and TRBJ2-3; 12 nucleotides match TRBD2. The CDR3 sequence is 18 residues long. V lost 4 bases to trimming and J lost 5 bases; unmatched junction nucleotides: 13. From germline, CDR1 is SGHAT and CDR2 FQNNGV. The CDR3 region has the DNA TGTGCCAGCAGCTCTAGGCCCTCTAGCGGGGGGGCCGGAGATACGCAGTATTTT. This translates into CASSSRPSSGGAGDTQYF. The full variable domain, with the rest looked up from reference TRBV11-2 and TRBJ2-3, is EAGVAQSPRYKIIEKRQSVAFWCNPISGHATLYWYQQILGQGPKLLIQFQNNGVVDDSQLPKDRFSAERLKGVDSTLKIQPAKLEDSAVYLCASSSRPSSGGAGDTQYFGPGTRLTVL.

This rearrangement joins TRBV6-5 to TRBJ1-2, with TRBD1 matching over 7 bases. V shed 2 bases, J shed 3 bases, and the junction held 9 bases outside the gene matches. Per the germline V gene, CDR1 is MNHEY and CDR2 is SVGAGI. The CDR3 runs 16 residues. Here the CDR3 DNA reads TGTGCCAGCAGTTACGACCGACAGGGTAGTGACTATGGCTACACCTTC. Its translation: CASSYDRQGSDYGYTF.

The V call is TRBV7-9, the J call TRBJ2-3; weak D call: TRBD2 (5 bases). This CDR3 has 14 amino acids. The germline V and J ends were trimmed by 2 bases and 2 bases, with 8 bases remaining between them. Germline CDR1 reads SEHNR; CDR2 reads FQNEAQ (reference sequence). As DNA, the CDR3 is TGTGCCAGCAGCTTATCCGGGAACACAGATACGCAGTATTTT. The encoded protein is CASSLSGNTDTQYF.